This TCR beta chain was sequenced in a study of blood T cell repertoires in COVID-19. Study information: From T cells, B-cell-depleted T cells, or PBMCs came the material, which was cDNA or gDNA.

Here immunoSEQ multiplex PCR was the method, and the copy in TCRdb shows in-frame clones only, minus some. The sample includes roughly 60,000 clones, about 81% of them seen just once. This clonotype originated in a man older than 75 with acute or convalescent COVID-19. The material sequenced was peripheral blood.

The CDR3 DNA is TGTGCCAGCAGTGAAATAGCGGGGGGCCCCGGGGAGCTGTTTTTT. Amino acid sequence: CASSEIAGGPGELFF. V is TRBV6-1 and J is TRBJ2-2; TRBD2 agrees at 10 bases. This CDR3 contains 15 residues. V lost 2 bases, J lost 6 bases, and 3 bases stayed unmatched. The germline V gene has CDR1 MNHNS and CDR2 SASEGT.